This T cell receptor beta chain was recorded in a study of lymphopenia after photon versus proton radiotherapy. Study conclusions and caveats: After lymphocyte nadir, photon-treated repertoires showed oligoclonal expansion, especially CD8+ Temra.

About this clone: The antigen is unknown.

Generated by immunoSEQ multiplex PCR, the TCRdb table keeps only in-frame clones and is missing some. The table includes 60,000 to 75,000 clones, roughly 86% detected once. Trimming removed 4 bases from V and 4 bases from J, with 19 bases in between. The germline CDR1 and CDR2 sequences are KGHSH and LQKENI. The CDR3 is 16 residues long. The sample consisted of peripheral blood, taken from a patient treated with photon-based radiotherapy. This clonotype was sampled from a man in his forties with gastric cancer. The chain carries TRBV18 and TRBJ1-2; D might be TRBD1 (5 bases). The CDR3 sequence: CASSLVAEGNTYGYTF. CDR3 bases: TGTGCCAGCTCACTGGTGGCAGAGGGGAATACCTATGGCTACACCTTC.